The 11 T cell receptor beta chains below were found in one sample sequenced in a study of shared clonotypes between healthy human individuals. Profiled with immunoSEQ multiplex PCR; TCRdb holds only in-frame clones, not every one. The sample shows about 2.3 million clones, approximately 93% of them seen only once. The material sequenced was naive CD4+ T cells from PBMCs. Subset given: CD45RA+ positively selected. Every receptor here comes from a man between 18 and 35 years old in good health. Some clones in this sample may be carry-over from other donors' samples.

The CDR3 region has the DNA TGTGCCTCGAAATTCCCGGGACAGGGACGTGGTCGGGCCAACGTCCTGACTTTC. Amino acids: CASKFPGQGRGRANVLTF. This sequence joins TRBV12-2 and TRBJ2-6; the table assigns TRBD1, which was not confirmed against the DNA. TRBV12-2 is listed as a pseudogene. This CDR3 has 18 amino acids.

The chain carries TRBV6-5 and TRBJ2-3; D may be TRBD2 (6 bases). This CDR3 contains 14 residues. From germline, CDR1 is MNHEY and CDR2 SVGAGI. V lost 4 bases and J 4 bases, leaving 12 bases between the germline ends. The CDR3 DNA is TGTGCCAGCAGTTCCCCCACGGGGGCAGATACGCAGTATTTT. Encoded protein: CASSSPTGADTQYF.

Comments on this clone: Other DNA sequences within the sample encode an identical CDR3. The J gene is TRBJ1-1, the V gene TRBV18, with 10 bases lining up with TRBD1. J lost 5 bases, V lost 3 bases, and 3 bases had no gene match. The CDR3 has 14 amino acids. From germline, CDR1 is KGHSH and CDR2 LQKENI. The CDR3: CASSPDRGRTEAFF. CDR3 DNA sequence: TGTGCCAGCTCACCTGACAGGGGGCGGACTGAAGCTTTCTTT.

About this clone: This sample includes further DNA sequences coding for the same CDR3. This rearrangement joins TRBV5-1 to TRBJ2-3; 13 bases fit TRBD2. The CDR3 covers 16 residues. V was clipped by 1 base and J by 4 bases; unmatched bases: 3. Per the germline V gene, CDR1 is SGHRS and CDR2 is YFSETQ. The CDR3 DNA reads TGCGCCAGCAGCTTGCGGACTAGCGGGAGCGCAGATACGCAGTATTTT. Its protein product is CASSLRTSGSADTQYF.

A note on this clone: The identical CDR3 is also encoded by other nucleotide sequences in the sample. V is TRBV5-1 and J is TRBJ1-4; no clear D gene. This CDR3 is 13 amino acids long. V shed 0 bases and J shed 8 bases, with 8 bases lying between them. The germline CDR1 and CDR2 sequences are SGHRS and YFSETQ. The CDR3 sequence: CASSLAGNEKLFF. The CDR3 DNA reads TGCGCCAGCAGCTTGGCGGGGAACGAAAAACTGTTTTTT.

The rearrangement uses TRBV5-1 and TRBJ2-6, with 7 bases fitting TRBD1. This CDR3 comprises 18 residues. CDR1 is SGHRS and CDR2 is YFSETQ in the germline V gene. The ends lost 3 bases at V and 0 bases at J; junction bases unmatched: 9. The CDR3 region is CASSSPPGGISGANVLTF. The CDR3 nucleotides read TGCGCCAGCAGCTCCCCCCCAGGGGGTATCTCTGGGGCCAACGTCCTGACTTTC.

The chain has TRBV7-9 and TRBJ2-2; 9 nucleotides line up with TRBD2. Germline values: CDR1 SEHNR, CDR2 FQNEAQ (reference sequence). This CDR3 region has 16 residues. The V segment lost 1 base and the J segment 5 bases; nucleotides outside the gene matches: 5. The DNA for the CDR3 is TGTGCCAGCAGCTTAGTTCCTAGCGGGGCAACCGGGGAGCTGTTTTTT. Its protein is CASSLVPSGATGELFF.

This chain's CDR3 is CASSLDSSDRLYNEQFF. The CDR3 DNA follows: TGTGCCAGCAGCTTGGACTCATCGGACAGACTCTACAATGAGCAGTTCTTC. The chain uses TRBV5-4 and TRBJ2-1; TRBD1 is a possible D gene (6 bases). The V gene's germline CDR1 is SGHNT and CDR2 YYREEE (reference sequence). The CDR3 runs to 17 residues. The V end was cut by 0 bases, the J end by 3 bases, with 16 bases between.

The CDR3 spells CASGLAGGFLQPQHF. For the CDR3, the DNA is TGTGCCAGCGGACTCGCAGGGGGCTTTCTTCAGCCCCAGCATTTT. The rearrangement joins TRBV7-8 to TRBJ1-5; TRBD1 aligns across 8 bases. This CDR3 is built from 15 residues. V lost 8 bases and J lost 6; bases outside the gene matches: 12. Per germline, CDR1 SGHVS and CDR2 FQNEAQ.

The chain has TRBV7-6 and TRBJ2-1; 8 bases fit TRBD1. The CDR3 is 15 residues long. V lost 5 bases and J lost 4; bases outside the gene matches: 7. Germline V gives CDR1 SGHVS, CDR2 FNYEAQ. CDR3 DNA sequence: TGTGCCAGCAGCCCGGGGTACAGGGGGTACAATGAGCAGTTCTTC. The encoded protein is CASSPGYRGYNEQFF.

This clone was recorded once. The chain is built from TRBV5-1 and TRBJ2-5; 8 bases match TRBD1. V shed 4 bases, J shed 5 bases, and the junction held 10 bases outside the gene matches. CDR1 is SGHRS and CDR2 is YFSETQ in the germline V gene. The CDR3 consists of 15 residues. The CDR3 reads CASSPQGAHGETQYF. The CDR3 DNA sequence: TGCGCCAGCAGCCCGCAGGGGGCGCACGGGGAGACCCAGTACTTC.